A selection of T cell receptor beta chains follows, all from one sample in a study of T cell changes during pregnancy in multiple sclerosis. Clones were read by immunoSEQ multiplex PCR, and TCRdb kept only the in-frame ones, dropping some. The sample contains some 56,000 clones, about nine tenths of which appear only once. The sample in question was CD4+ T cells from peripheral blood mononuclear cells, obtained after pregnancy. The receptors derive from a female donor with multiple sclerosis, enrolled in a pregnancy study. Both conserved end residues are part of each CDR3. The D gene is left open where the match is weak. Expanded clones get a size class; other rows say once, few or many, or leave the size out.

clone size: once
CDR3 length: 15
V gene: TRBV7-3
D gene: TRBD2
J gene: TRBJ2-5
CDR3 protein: CASSSNGGAQETQYF
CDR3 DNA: TGTGCCAGCAGCTCAAACGGGGGGGCCCAAGAGACCCAGTACTTC

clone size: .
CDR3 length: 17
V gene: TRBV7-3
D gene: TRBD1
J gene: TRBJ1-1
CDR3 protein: CASSLRPPTGPNTEAFF
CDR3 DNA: TGTGCCAGCAGCTTAAGACCCCCGACAGGGCCGAACACTGAAGCTTTCTTT

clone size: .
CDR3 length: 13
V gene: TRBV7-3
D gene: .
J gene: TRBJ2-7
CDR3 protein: CASSLRLGYEQYF
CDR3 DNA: TGTGCCAGCAGCTTAAGGCTAGGATACGAGCAGTACTTC

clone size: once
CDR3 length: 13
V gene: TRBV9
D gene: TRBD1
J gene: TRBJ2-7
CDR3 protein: CASSVQGDYEQYF
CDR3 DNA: TGTGCCAGCAGCGTACAGGGGGACTACGAGCAGTACTTC

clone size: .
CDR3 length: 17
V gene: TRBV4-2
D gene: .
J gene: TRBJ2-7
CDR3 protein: CASSQDLQGPITYEQYF
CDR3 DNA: TGTGCCAGCAGCCAAGATCTACAGGGCCCCATCACCTACGAGCAGTACTTC

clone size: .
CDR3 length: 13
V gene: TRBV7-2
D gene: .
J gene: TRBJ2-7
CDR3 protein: CASSVKTGPEQYF
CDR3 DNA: TGTGCCAGCAGCGTAAAAACAGGGCCCGAGCAGTACTTC

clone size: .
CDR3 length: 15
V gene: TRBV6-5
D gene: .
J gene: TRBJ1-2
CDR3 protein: CASSYSRQGSYGYTF
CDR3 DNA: TGTGCCAGCAGTTACTCTAGGCAGGGCTCTTATGGCTACACCTTC

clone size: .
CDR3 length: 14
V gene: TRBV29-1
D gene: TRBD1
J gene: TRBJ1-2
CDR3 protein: CSSLGAGGSYGYTF
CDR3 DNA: TGCAGCTCCTTGGGTGCAGGGGGGTCCTACGGCTACACCTTC

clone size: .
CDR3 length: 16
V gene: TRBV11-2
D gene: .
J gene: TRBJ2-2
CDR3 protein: CASSPATGSNTGELFF
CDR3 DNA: TGTGCCAGCAGCCCCGCGACGGGTTCGAACACCGGGGAGCTGTTTTTT

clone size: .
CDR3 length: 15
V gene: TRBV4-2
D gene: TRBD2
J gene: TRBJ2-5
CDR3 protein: CASSLQLAEQETQYF
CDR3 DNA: TGTGCCAGCAGCCTCCAACTAGCGGAGCAAGAGACCCAGTACTTC

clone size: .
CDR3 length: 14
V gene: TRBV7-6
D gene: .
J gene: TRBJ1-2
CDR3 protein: CASTLRPGDYGYTF
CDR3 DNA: TGTGCCAGCACCCTCAGGCCGGGGGACTATGGCTACACCTTC

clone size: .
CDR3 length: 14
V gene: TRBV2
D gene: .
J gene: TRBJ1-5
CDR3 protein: CASRTGTSNQPQHF
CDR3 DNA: TGTGCCAGCAGAACCGGGACAAGCAATCAGCCCCAGCATTTT

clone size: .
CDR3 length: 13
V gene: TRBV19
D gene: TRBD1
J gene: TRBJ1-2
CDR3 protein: CASRPGQLYGYTF
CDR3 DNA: TGTGCCAGTAGGCCGGGACAGCTCTATGGCTACACCTTC

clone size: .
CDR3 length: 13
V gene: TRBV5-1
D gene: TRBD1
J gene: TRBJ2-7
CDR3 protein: CASSRDRVDEQYF
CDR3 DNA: TGCGCCAGCAGCCGTGACAGGGTCGACGAGCAGTACTTC

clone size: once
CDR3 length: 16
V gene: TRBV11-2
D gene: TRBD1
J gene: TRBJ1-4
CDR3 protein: CASSLLPGQGGEKLFF
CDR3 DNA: TGTGCCAGCAGCTTACTTCCGGGACAGGGGGGTGAAAAACTGTTTTTT

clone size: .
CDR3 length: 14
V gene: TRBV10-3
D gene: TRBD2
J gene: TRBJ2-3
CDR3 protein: CAITEGLVTDTQYF
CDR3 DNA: TGTGCCATCACTGAGGGACTAGTCACAGATACGCAGTATTTT

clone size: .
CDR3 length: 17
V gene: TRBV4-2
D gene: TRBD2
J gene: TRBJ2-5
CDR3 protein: CASSQGTGDYPQETQYF
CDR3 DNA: TGTGCCAGCAGCCAAGGCACCGGGGACTACCCCCAAGAGACCCAGTACTTC

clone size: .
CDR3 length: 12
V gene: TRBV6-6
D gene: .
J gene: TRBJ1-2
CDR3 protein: CASSTSGHGYTF
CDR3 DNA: TGTGCCAGCAGTACGTCAGGGCATGGCTACACCTTC

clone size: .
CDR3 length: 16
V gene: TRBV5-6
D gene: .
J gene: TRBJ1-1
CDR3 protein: CASSPSWQGMNTEAFF
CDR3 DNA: TGTGCCAGCAGCCCGTCCTGGCAGGGGATGAACACTGAAGCTTTCTTT

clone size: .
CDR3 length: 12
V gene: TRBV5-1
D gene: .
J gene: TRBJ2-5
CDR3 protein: CASSSGFETQYF
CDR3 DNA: TGCGCCAGCAGCTCAGGGTTTGAGACCCAGTACTTC

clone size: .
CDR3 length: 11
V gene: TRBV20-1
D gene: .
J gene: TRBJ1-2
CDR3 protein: CSATLTTGYTF
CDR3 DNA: TGCAGTGCCACACTGACAACGGGCTACACCTTC

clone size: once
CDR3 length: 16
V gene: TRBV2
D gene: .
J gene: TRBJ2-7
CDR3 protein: CASTRKGGVSSYEQYF
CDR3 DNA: TGTGCCAGCACGAGAAAAGGCGGGGTTAGCTCCTACGAGCAGTACTTC

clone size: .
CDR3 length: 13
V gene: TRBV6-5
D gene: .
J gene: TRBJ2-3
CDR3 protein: CATRSGGADTQYF
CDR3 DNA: TGTGCCACCAGGTCGGGGGGCGCAGATACGCAGTATTTT

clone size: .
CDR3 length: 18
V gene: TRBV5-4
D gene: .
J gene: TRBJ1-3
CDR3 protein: CASSLAPETGNSGNTIYF
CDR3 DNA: TGTGCCAGCAGCTTGGCTCCCGAGACGGGGAACTCTGGAAACACCATATATTTT

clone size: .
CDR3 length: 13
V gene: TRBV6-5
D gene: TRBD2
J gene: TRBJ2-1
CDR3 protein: CASRGLGGFEQFF
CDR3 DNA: TGTGCCAGCAGGGGACTAGGGGGGTTTGAGCAGTTCTTC

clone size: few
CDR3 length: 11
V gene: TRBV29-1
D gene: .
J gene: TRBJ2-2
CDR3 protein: CSVVRGGELFF
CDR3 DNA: TGCAGCGTTGTAAGGGGAGGGGAGCTGTTTTTT

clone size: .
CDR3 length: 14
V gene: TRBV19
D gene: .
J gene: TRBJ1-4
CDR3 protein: CASSTRQVIEKLFF
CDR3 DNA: TGTGCCAGTAGTACGCGACAGGTCATTGAAAAACTGTTTTTT

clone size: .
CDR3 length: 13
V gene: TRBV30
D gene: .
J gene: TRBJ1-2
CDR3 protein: CAWSAQQDYGYTF
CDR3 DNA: TGTGCCTGGAGTGCACAGCAAGACTATGGCTACACCTTC

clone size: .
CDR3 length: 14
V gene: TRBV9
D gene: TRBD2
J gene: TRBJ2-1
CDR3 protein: CASSELLAGDEQFF
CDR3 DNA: TGTGCCAGCAGCGAATTACTAGCGGGGGACGAGCAGTTCTTC

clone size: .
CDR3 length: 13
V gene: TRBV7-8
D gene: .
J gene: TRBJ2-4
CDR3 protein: CASSLEVETRWYF
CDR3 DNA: TGTGCCAGCAGCTTAGAAGTCGAGACAAGATGGTACTTC

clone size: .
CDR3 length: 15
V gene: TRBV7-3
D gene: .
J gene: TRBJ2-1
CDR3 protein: CASSPLPTPYNEQFF
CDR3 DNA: TGTGCCAGCAGTCCACTACCCACACCTTACAATGAGCAGTTCTTC

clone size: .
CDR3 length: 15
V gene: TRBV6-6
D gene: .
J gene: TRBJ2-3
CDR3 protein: CASRTQGRGTDTQYF
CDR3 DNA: TGTGCCAGCAGAACCCAGGGGCGAGGCACAGATACGCAGTATTTT

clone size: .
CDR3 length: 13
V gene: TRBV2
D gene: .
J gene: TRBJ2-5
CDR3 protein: CASSDLNIGAQYF
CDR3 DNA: TGTGCCAGCAGTGACCTTAACATCGGGGCCCAGTACTTC

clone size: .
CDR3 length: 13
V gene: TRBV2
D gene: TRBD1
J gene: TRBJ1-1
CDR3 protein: CASKQQGQPEAFF
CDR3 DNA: TGTGCCAGCAAGCAACAGGGGCAACCTGAAGCTTTCTTT

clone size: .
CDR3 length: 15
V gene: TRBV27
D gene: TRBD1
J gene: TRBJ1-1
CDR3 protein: CASSPWRDRNTEAFF
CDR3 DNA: TGTGCCAGCAGTCCCTGGAGGGACAGAAACACTGAAGCTTTCTTT

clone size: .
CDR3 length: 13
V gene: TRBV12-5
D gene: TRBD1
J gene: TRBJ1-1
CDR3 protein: CASGRQGGTEAFF
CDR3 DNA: TGTGCTAGTGGACGACAGGGCGGCACTGAAGCTTTCTTT

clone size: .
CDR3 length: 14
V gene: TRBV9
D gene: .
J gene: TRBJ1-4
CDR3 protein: CASSVRGINEKLFF
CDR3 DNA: TGTGCCAGCAGCGTGCGGGGAATTAATGAAAAACTGTTTTTT

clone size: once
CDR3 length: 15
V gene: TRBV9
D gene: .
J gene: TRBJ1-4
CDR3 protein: CASSVGQGLSEKLFF
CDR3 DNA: TGTGCCAGCAGCGTGGGTCAGGGTTTAAGTGAAAAACTGTTTTTT

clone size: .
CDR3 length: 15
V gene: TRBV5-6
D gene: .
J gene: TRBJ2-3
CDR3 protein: CASSSATASTDTQYF
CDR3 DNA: TGTGCCAGCAGCAGCGCCACGGCTAGCACAGATACGCAGTATTTT

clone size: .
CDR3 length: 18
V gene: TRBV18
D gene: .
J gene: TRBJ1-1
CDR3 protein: CASSPPLRFSGANTEAFF
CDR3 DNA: TGTGCCAGCTCACCCCCCCTTAGGTTCTCTGGGGCGAACACTGAAGCTTTCTTT

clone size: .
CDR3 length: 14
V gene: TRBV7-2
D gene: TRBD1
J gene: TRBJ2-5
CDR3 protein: CASSFGQGSETQYF
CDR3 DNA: TGTGCCAGCAGCTTCGGACAGGGGAGCGAGACCCAGTACTTC

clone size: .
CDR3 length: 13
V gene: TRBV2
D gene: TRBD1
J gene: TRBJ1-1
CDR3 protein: CASISRGRTEAFF
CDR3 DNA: TGTGCCAGCATCTCCAGGGGGCGAACTGAAGCTTTCTTT

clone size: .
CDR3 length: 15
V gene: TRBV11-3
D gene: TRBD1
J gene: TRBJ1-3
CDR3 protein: CASSVTGGAGNTIYF
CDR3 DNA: TGTGCCAGCAGCGTGACAGGGGGCGCTGGAAACACCATATATTTT

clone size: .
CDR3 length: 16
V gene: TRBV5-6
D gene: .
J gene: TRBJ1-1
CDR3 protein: CASSFRRPGPNTEAFF
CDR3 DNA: TGTGCCAGCAGCTTCCGGAGACCTGGCCCCAACACTGAAGCTTTCTTT